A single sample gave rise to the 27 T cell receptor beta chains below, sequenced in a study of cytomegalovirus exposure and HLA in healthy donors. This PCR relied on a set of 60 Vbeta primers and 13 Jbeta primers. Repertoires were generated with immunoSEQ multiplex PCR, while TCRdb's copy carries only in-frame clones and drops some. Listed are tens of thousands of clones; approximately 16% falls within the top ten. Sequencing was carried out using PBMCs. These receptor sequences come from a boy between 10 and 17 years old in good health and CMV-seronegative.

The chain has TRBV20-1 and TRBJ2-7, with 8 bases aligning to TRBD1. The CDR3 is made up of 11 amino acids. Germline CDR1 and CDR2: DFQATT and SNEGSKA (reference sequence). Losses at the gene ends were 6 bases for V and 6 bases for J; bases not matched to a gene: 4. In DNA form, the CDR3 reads TGCAGTGCCCCACAGGGGGTCGAGCAGTACTTC. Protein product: CSAPQGVEQYF.

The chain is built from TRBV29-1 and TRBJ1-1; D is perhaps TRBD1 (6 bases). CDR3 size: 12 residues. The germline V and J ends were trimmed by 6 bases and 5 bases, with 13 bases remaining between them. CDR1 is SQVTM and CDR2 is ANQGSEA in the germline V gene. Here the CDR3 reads CSVKDTGTEAFF. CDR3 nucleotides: TGCAGCGTCAAAGATACAGGGACTGAAGCTTTCTTT.

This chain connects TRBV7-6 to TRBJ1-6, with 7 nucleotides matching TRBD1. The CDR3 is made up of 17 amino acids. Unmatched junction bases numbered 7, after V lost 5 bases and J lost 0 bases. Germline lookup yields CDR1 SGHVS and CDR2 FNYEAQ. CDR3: CASSPGQRNSYNSPLHF. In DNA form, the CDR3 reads TGTGCCAGCAGCCCGGGACAGAGGAACTCCTATAATTCACCCCTCCACTTT.

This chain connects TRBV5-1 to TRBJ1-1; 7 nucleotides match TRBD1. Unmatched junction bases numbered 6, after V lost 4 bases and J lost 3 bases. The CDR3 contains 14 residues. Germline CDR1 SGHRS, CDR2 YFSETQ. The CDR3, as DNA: TGCGCCAGCAGCGGAGGGACAGCGGACACTGAAGCTTTCTTT. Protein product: CASSGGTADTEAFF.

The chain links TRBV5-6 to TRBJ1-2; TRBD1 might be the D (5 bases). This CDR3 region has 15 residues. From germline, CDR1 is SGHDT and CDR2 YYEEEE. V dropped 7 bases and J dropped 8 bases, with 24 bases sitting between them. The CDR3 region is CASRLGRVQGGGYTF. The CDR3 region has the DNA TGTGCCAGCCGTCTCGGGAGGGTTCAGGGTGGAGGCTACACCTTC.

The CDR3 DNA sequence: TGTGCCAGCAGCCCGGAGGGAGCCTCCTACAATGAGCAGTTCTTC. It codes for CASSPEGASYNEQFF. The chain recombines TRBV5-8 with TRBJ2-1; TRBD2 might be the D (6 bases). With 4 bases removed from V and 0 bases from J, the gap between germline ends came to 11 bases. Germline lookup yields CDR1 SGHTS and CDR2 YDEGEE. This CDR3 contains 15 residues. Looking up the rest from reference TRBV5-8 and TRBJ2-1 gives the full variable domain: EAGVTQSPTHLIKTRGQQATLRCSPISGHTSVYWYQQALGLGLQFLLWYDEGEERNRGNFPPRFSGRQFPNYSSELNVNALELEDSALYLCASSPEGASYNEQFFGPGTRLTVL.

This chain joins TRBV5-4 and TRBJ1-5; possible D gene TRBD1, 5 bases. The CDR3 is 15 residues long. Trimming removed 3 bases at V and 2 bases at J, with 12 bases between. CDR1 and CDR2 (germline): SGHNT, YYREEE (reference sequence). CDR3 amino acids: CASSSQGPGNQPQHF. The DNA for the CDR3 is TGTGCCAGCAGCTCCCAGGGTCCGGGCAATCAGCCCCAGCATTTT.

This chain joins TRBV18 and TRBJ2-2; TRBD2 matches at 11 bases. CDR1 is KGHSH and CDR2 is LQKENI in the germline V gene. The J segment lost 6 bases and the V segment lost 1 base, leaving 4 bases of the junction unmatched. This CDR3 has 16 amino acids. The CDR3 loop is CASSPLAGGPSGELFF. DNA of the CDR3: TGTGCCAGCTCACCACTAGCGGGAGGGCCCTCCGGGGAGCTGTTTTTT.

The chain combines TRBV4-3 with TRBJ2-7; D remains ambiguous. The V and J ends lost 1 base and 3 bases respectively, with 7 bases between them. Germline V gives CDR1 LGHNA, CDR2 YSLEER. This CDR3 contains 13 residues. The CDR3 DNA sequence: TGCGCCAGCAGCCAAGCGGAGCACTACGAGCAGTACTTC. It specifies CASSQAEHYEQYF.

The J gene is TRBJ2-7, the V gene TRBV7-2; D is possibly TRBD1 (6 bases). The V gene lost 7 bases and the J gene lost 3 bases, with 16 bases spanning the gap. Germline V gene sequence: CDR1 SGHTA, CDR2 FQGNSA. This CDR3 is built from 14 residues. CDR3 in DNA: TGTGCCAGCAACGTTAGGGGGAACGGCTACGAGCAGTACTTC. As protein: CASNVRGNGYEQYF.

CDR3 sequence reads: CASTALTEENEQYF. CDR3 DNA sequence: TGTGCCAGCACCGCCCTGACAGAAGAAAACGAGCAGTACTTC. The J gene is TRBJ2-7, the V gene TRBV28; D possibly corresponds to TRBD1 (5 bases). Trimming cost V 7 bases and J 5 bases, with 18 bases left between them. The CDR3 is 14 residues long. Germline V lookup: CDR1 MDHEN, CDR2 SYDVKM. Together with reference TRBV28 and TRBJ2-7, the CDR3 gives the full variable domain: DVKVTQSSRYLVKRTGEKVFLECVQDMDHENMFWYRQDPGLGLRLIYFSYDVKMKEKGDIPEGYSVSREKKERFSLILESASTNQTSMYLCASTALTEENEQYFGPGTRLTVT.

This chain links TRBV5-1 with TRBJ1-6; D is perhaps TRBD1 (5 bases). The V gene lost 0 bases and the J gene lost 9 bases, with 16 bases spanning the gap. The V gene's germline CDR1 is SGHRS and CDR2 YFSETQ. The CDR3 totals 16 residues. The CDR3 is CASSLDGRVESSPLHF. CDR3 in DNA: TGCGCCAGCAGCTTGGATGGCAGGGTAGAGAGTTCACCCCTCCACTTT.

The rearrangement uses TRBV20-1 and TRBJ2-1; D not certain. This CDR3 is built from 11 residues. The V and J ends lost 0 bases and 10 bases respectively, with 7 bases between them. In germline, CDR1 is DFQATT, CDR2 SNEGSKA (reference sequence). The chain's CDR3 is CSARDFQEQFF. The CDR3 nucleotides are TGCAGTGCTAGAGATTTCCAGGAGCAGTTCTTC.

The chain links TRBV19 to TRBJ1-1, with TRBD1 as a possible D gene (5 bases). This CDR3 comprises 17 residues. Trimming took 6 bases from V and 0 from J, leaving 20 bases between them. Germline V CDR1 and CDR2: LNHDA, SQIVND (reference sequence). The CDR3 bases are TGTGCCAGTAGCCCTACCTATGGACAAGTAATGAACACTGAAGCTTTCTTT. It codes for CASSPTYGQVMNTEAFF.

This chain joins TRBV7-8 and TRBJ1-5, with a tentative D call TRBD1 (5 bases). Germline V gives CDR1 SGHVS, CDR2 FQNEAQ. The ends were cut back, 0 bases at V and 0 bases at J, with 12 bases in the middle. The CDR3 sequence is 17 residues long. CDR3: CASSLAHPGGSNQPQHF. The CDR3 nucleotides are TGTGCCAGCAGCTTAGCTCATCCCGGGGGTAGCAATCAGCCCCAGCATTTT.

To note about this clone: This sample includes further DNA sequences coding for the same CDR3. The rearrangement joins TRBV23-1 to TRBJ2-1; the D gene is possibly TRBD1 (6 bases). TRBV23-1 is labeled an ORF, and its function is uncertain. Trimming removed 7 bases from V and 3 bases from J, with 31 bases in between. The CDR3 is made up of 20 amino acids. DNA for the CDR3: TGCGCCAGCACCTCCCTGCCGCGGCCTGGGGGCCCAGTGAGCTACAATGAGCAGTTCTTC. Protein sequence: CASTSLPRPGGPVSYNEQFF.

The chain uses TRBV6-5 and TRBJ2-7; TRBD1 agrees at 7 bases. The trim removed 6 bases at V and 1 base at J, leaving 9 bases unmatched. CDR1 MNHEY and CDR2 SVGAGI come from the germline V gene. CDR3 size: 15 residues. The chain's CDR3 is CASRTTDRVSYEQYF. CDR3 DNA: TGTGCCAGCAGAACCACCGACAGGGTTTCCTACGAGCAGTACTTC.

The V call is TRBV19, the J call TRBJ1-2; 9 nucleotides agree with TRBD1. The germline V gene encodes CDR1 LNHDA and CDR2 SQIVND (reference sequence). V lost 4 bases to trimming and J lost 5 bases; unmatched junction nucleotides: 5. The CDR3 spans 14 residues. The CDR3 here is CASSRTGGIYGYTF. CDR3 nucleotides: TGTGCCAGTAGTAGAACAGGGGGCATATATGGCTACACCTTC.

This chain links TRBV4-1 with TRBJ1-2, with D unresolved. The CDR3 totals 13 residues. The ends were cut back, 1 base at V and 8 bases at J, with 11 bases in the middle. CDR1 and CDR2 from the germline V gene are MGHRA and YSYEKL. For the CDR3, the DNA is TGCGCCAGCAGCCAAGCGGCAGGTCAGGGCTACACCTTC. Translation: CASSQAAGQGYTF.

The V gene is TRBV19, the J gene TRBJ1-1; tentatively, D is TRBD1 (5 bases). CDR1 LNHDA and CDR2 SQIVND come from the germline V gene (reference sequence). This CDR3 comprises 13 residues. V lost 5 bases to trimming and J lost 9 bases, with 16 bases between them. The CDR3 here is CASSPQAGGKAFF. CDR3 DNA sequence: TGTGCCAGTAGTCCTCAGGCGGGGGGAAAAGCTTTCTTT.

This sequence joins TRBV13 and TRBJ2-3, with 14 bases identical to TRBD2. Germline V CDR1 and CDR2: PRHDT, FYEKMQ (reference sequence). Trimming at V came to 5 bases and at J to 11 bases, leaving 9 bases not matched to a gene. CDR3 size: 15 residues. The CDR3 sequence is CASSIGTSGSRGQYF. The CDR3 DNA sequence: TGTGCCAGCAGCATCGGGACTAGCGGGAGTAGAGGGCAGTATTTT.

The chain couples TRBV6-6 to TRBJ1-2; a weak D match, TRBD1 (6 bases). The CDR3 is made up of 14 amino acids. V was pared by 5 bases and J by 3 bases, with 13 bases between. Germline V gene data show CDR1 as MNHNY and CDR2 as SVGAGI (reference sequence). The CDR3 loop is CASSPFTGHYGYTF. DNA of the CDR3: TGTGCCAGCAGTCCCTTTACAGGGCACTATGGCTACACCTTC.

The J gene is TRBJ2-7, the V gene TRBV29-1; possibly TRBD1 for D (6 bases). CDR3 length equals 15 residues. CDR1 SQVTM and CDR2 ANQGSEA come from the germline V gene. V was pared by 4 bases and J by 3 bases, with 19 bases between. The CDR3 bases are TGCAGCGTTGGGGGGCCTACAGGGTTAGTCTACGAGCAGTACTTC. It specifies CSVGGPTGLVYEQYF.

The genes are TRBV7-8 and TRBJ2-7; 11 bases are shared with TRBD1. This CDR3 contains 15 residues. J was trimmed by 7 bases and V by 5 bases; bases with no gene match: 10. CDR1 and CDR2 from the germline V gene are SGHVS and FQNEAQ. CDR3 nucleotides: TGTGCCAGCAGCCTATGGGACAGGGGGTTGGGGGAGCAGTACTTC. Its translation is CASSLWDRGLGEQYF. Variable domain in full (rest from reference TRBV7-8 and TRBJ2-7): GAGVSQSPRYKVAKRGQDVALRCDPISGHVSLFWYQQALGQGPEFLTYFQNEAQLDKSGLPSDRFFAERPEGSVSTLKIQRTQQEDSAVYLCASSLWDRGLGEQYFGPGTRLTVT.

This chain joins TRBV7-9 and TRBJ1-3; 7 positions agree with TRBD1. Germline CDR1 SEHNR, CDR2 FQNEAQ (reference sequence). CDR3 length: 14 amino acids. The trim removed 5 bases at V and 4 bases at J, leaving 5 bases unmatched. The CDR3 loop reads CASSRGTAGNTIYF. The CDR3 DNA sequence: TGTGCCAGCAGCCGAGGGACAGCGGGAAACACCATATATTTT.

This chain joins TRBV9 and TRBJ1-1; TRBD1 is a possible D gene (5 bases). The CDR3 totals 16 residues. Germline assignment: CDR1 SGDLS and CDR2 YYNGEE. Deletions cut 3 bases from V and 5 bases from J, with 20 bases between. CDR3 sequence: CASSEGGSGVVTEAFF. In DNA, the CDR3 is TGTGCCAGCAGCGAGGGTGGTTCGGGGGTAGTGACTGAAGCTTTCTTT.

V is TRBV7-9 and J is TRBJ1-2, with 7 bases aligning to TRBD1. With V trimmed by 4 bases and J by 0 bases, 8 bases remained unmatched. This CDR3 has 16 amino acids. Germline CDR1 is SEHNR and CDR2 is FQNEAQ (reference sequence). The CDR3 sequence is CASSSSDRNANYGYTF. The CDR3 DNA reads TGTGCCAGCAGCTCCTCGGACAGGAACGCTAACTATGGCTACACCTTC.